The 19 T cell receptor beta chains reported below all come from one sample, sequenced in a study of T cell responses to AZD1222 COVID-19 vaccine. Profiling relied on immunoSEQ multiplex PCR, and the TCRdb table lists in-frame clones only, not all of them. The sample lists about 97,000 clones; about 89% were seen once. The material sequenced was peripheral blood, taken on day 0 of AZD1222 vaccination. The source of these receptors is an adult in good health.

This chain connects TRBV6-5 to TRBJ2-7; 7 bases align to TRBD1. V lost 2 bases, J lost 5 bases, and 6 bases stayed unmatched. This CDR3 is built from 14 residues. Germline assignment: CDR1 MNHEY and CDR2 SVGAGI. The CDR3 bases are TGTGCCAGCAGTTACCTGGACAGGCCCGACGAGCAGTACTTC. Its translation: CASSYLDRPDEQYF.

The CDR3 protein is CASSSLTTGHNSPLHF. CDR3 coding DNA: TGTGCCAGCAGCTCCCTTACGACCGGGCATAATTCACCCCTCCACTTT. This chain links TRBV7-9 with TRBJ1-6; D ambiguous. Germline-derived CDR1 and CDR2 are SEHNR and FQNEAQ (reference sequence). V lost 4 bases, J lost 5 bases, and 15 bases lay in between. The CDR3 length is 16 residues.

This clone showed up just once. CDR3 bases: TGCGCCAGCAGCGCGGCTAGCGGGAGCTCCTACAATGAGCAGTTCTTC. As protein: CASSAASGSSYNEQFF. This chain connects TRBV5-1 to TRBJ2-1; TRBD2 aligns across 10 bases. Germline V CDR1 and CDR2: SGHRS, YFSETQ. The CDR3 contains 16 residues. With 4 bases clipped from V and 0 bases from J, the junction kept 4 bases outside the gene matches. Complete variable domain (other parts from reference TRBV5-1 and TRBJ2-1): KAGVTQTPRYLIKTRGQQVTLSCSPISGHRSVSWYQQTPGQGLQFLFEYFSETQRNKGNFPGRFSGRQFSNSRSEMNVSTLELGDSALYLCASSAASGSSYNEQFFGPGTRLTVL.

This chain uses TRBV4-3 with TRBJ2-1, with 8 bases lining up with TRBD2. The CDR3 contains 18 residues. With V trimmed by 4 bases and J by 0 bases, 11 bases remained unmatched. Germline lookup yields CDR1 LGHNA and CDR2 YSLEER. DNA for the CDR3: TGCGCCAGCAGCCCCCGGCTAGCGGGCGTAAGCTCCTACAATGAGCAGTTCTTC. Translating it yields CASSPRLAGVSSYNEQFF.

This chain uses TRBV27 with TRBJ2-5; 9 positions match TRBD1. V was pared by 6 bases and J by 3 bases, with 5 bases of the junction left unmatched. This CDR3 has 14 residues. The germline gives CDR1 MNHEY, CDR2 SMNVEV (reference sequence). CDR3 nucleotides: TGTGCCAGCAGCTGGGGACAGGGAAAAGAGACCCAGTACTTC. Residues: CASSWGQGKETQYF.

This sequence joins TRBV6-2 or TRBV6-3 and TRBJ2-7; D uncertain. Looked up from germline, CDR1 is MNHEY and CDR2 is SVGEGT. This CDR3 comprises 14 residues. V lost 6 bases and J 2 bases, leaving 14 bases between the germline ends. CDR3 in amino acids: CASSPLGLPYEQYF. The CDR3, as DNA: TGTGCCAGCAGCCCCCTGGGTTTGCCCTACGAGCAGTACTTC.

The V call is TRBV6-5, the J call TRBJ2-5, with no clear D. The V gene's germline CDR1 is MNHEY and CDR2 SVGAGI. The CDR3 is 11 amino acids. V lost 7 bases and J lost 5, with 8 bases in between. The CDR3 DNA sequence: TGTGCCAGCACCGCCGGGGAGACCCAGTACTTC. Amino acids: CASTAGETQYF.

The genes are TRBV7-2 and TRBJ2-3, with D possibly TRBD1 on 6 matching bases. The germline V gene encodes CDR1 SGHTA and CDR2 FQGNSA. Trimming left V 3 bases short and J 6 bases short, with 10 bases between. The CDR3 covers 13 residues. CDR3 amino acids: CASSLRQADTQYF. CDR3 DNA sequence: TGTGCCAGCAGCTTGAGACAGGCGGATACGCAGTATTTT. The full variable domain, with the rest looked up from reference TRBV7-2 and TRBJ2-3, is GAGVSQSPSNKVTEKGKDVELRCDPISGHTALYWYRQSLGQGLEFLIYFQGNSAPDKSGLPSDRFSAERTGGSVSTLTIQRTQQEDSAVYLCASSLRQADTQYFGPGTRLTVL.

CDR3 loop: CASSRRDYGYTF. CDR3 sequence (DNA): TGTGCCAGCAGCCGTCGAGACTATGGCTACACCTTC. The chain has TRBV6-2 or TRBV6-3 and TRBJ1-2; D is unresolved. The germline gives CDR1 MNHEY, CDR2 SVGEGT. The CDR3 is made up of 12 amino acids. Trimming removed 6 bases from V and 3 bases from J, with 8 bases in between.

CDR3 sequence reads: CSVVGQPTYEQYF. The CDR3, as DNA: TGCAGCGTTGTTGGGCAGCCAACCTACGAGCAGTACTTC. This chain connects TRBV29-1 to TRBJ2-7; D not resolved. CDR3 length: 13 amino acids. Trimming left V 4 bases short and J 2 bases short, with 12 bases between. Per the germline V gene, CDR1 is SQVTM and CDR2 is ANQGSEA.

This clone has just one count. The chain uses TRBV6-2 or TRBV6-3 and TRBJ2-7, with unresolved D. The CDR3 has 15 amino acids. Trimming cost V 2 bases and J 4 bases, with 15 bases left between them. The germline gives CDR1 MNHEY, CDR2 SVGEGT. CDR3 nucleotide sequence: TGTGCCAGCAGTTACCGGCAGTCGGTGCCGTACGAGCAGTACTTC. Protein product: CASSYRQSVPYEQYF.

This chain uses TRBV6-6 with TRBJ2-4, with D possibly matching TRBD1 (5 bases). The germline V gene has CDR1 MNHNY and CDR2 SVGAGI (reference sequence). V gave up 8 bases and J gave up 2 bases, with 13 bases separating them. There are 14 residues in the CDR3. DNA of the CDR3: TGTGCCAGCTCGGTTGACAGAACCAAAAACATTCAGTACTTC. This gives the protein CASSVDRTKNIQYF.

The rearrangement uses TRBV19 and TRBJ1-1, with 12 nucleotides matching TRBD1. The germline gives CDR1 LNHDA, CDR2 SQIVND (reference sequence). V was pared by 10 bases and J by 4 bases, with 13 bases of the junction left unmatched. CDR3 length: 16 residues. As DNA, the CDR3 is TGTGCCACCCGGGACAGGGGGCGAACCTGGGTCACTGAAGCTTTCTTT. This codes for CATRDRGRTWVTEAFF.

This rearrangement joins TRBV29-1 to TRBJ2-1; tentative D call: TRBD2 (5 bases). The V end lost 6 bases, the J end lost 8 bases, and 14 bases lay between the germline ends. Germline V gene data show CDR1 as SQVTM and CDR2 as ANQGSEA. This CDR3 has 12 amino acids. CDR3 sequence: CSVRAGIDEQFF. The CDR3 DNA sequence: TGCAGCGTACGTGCCGGGATCGATGAGCAGTTCTTC.

This sequence joins TRBV7-2 and TRBJ2-5; 9 bases fit TRBD2. Trimming at V came to 5 bases and at J to 2 bases, leaving 6 bases not matched to a gene. The germline CDR1 and CDR2 sequences are SGHTA and FQGNSA. The CDR3 is 15 residues long. The CDR3 loop is CASSAVSGGQETQYF. The CDR3 DNA sequence: TGTGCCAGCAGCGCCGTTAGCGGGGGTCAAGAGACCCAGTACTTC.

The chain couples TRBV3-1 (or the pseudogene TRBV3-2) to TRBJ1-1; TRBD1 aligns across 7 bases. V lost 4 bases to trimming and J lost 2 bases; unmatched junction nucleotides: 1. The germline CDR1 and CDR2 sequences are LGHDT and YNNKEL (reference sequence). The CDR3 totals 13 residues. In nucleotides, the CDR3 is TGTGCCAGCAGCCGACAGGGCAACACTGAAGCTTTCTTT. Its protein is CASSRQGNTEAFF.

V is TRBV5-1 and J is TRBJ2-1; no clear D. In germline, CDR1 is SGHRS, CDR2 YFSETQ. Trimming removed 0 bases from V and 6 bases from J, with 7 bases in between. CDR3 size: 13 residues. The CDR3 sequence: CASSLGPGNEQFF. In DNA, the CDR3 is TGCGCCAGCAGCTTGGGGCCAGGCAATGAGCAGTTCTTC.

This chain connects TRBV7-2 to TRBJ2-4; D might be TRBD1 (5 bases). Per germline, CDR1 SGHTA and CDR2 FQGNSA. This CDR3 has 14 amino acids. With 1 base removed from V and 2 bases from J, the gap between germline ends came to 6 bases. CDR3 sequence reads: CASSLGGSKNIQYF. The CDR3 nucleotides are TGTGCCAGCAGCTTAGGGGGCTCCAAAAACATTCAGTACTTC.

This clone was detected only once. This chain uses TRBV5-4 with TRBJ2-1; 7 bases fit TRBD2. The length of the CDR3 is 16 residues. Germline trimming cut 4 bases from V and 4 bases from J; bases unmatched to any gene: 11. From germline, CDR1 is SGHNT and CDR2 YYREEE (reference sequence). The CDR3 loop reads CASSPSLAGDYNEQFF. The CDR3, as DNA: TGTGCCAGCAGCCCATCCCTGGCGGGAGATTACAATGAGCAGTTCTTC. The whole variable domain, remainder taken from reference TRBV5-4 and TRBJ2-1, is ETGVTQSPTHLIKTRGQQVTLRCSSQSGHNTVSWYQQALGQGPQFIFQYYREEENGRGNFPPRFSGLQFPNYSSELNVNALELDDSALYLCASSPSLAGDYNEQFFGPGTRLTVL.